This passage covers 5 T cell receptor beta chains from one sample sequenced in a study of cytomegalovirus exposure and HLA in healthy donors. Both 60 Vbeta primers and 13 Jbeta primers went into the PCR. Data came from immunoSEQ multiplex PCR; TCRdb stores just in-frame clones and leaves some out. The sample consists of 95,000 to 100,000 clones, approximately 72% of them appearing once. The sample taken for sequencing was PBMCs. The receptors shown here come from a woman aged 40 to 49 in good health and CMV-seronegative.

The chain has TRBV30 and TRBJ2-3, with 7 bases that match TRBD1. V gave up 6 bases and J gave up 9 bases; unmatched junction bases: 9. The germline gives CDR1 GTSNPN, CDR2 SVGIG (reference sequence). The CDR3 is made up of 12 amino acids. CDR3 region: CACQRQGRTQYF. The CDR3 nucleotides are TGTGCCTGCCAACGACAGGGTCGGACGCAGTATTTT.

In its sample, this clone was seen once. This rearrangement joins TRBV29-1 to TRBJ2-5; 8 nucleotides align to TRBD1. Trimming cost V 2 bases and J 5 bases; bases outside gene matches: 10. The CDR3 totals 15 residues. From germline, CDR1 is SQVTM and CDR2 ANQGSEA. The CDR3 nucleotides read TGCAGCGTTGAACCAGGAGGGACAGGCGGGGAGACCCAGTACTTC. Protein sequence: CSVEPGGTGGETQYF.

The chain joins TRBV10-3 to TRBJ2-2, with TRBD2 matching over 8 bases. This CDR3 comprises 16 residues. Germline V gene sequence: CDR1 ENHRY, CDR2 SYGVKD. V gave up 2 bases and J gave up 4 bases; unmatched junction bases: 6. CDR3 loop: CAISEGLAYGTGELFF. The CDR3 region has the DNA TGTGCCATCAGTGAGGGACTAGCATACGGCACCGGGGAGCTGTTTTTT.

The V gene is TRBV27, the J gene TRBJ1-2, with D perhaps TRBD1 (5 bases). CDR1 is MNHEY and CDR2 is SMNVEV in the germline V gene (reference sequence). The CDR3 loop spans 14 amino acids. The ends were cut back, 5 bases at V and 7 bases at J, with 17 bases in the middle. The CDR3 coding sequence is TGTGCCAGCAGTGATACGCCTAACAGGAGTGGCTACACCTTC. Translated, it gives CASSDTPNRSGYTF.

CDR3 bases: TGCACCAGCAGCCAAGATCAGCGGGTGCAAGGAGGCTACACCTTC. Translated, it gives CTSSQDQRVQGGYTF. V gene TRBV1 combines with J gene TRBJ1-2. TRBV1 is tagged as a pseudogene. This CDR3 is 15 amino acids long.